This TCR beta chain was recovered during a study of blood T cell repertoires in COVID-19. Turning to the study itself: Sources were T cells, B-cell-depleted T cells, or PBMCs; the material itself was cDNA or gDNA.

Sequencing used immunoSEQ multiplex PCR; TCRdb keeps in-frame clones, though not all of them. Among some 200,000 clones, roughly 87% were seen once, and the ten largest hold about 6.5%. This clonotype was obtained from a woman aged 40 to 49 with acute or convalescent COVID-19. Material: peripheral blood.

The CDR3 DNA is TGCGCCAGTCGGACAGGGGTGGATACGCAGTATTTT. Its translation: CASRTGVDTQYF. This chain uses TRBV5-1 with TRBJ2-3, with TRBD1 identical over 9 bases. The J segment lost 6 bases and the V segment lost 8 bases, leaving 4 bases of the junction unmatched. The CDR3 is made up of 12 amino acids. Germline CDR1 and CDR2: SGHRS and YFSETQ.